The 26 T cell receptor beta chains reported below all come from one sample, sequenced in a study of OX40 agonist ivuxolimab in advanced cancers. Here immunoSEQ multiplex PCR was the method, and the copy in TCRdb shows in-frame clones only, minus some. This table has roughly 60,000 clones, approximately 86% appearing once. The source was CD4+ or CD8+ T cells sorted from blood, collected in a trial of the OX40 agonist ivuxolimab. Source of these receptors: an adult with an advanced solid tumor such as melanoma, head and neck, liver or kidney cancer.

The genes are TRBV21-1 and TRBJ2-3; the table assigns TRBD1, which was not confirmed against the DNA. TRBV21-1 is listed as a pseudogene. This CDR3 comprises 19 residues. CDR3 nucleotide sequence: TGTGCCAGCAGCAAATATGAGGGTAGGGGGCCCCAGGCCTCGGATACGCAGTATTTT. It is translated as CASSKYEGRGPQASDTQYF.

CDR3 region: CASSLSPSEAEAFF. The DNA of the CDR3 is TGTGCCAGCAGTTTATCCCCCAGTGAAGCTGAAGCTTTCTTT. The rearrangement uses TRBV28 and TRBJ1-1; D is undetermined. V lost 1 base, J lost 6 bases, and 12 bases lay in between. This CDR3 has 14 amino acids. CDR1 is MDHEN and CDR2 is SYDVKM in the germline V gene.

The rearrangement joins TRBV11-3 to TRBJ2-5, with D unclear. CDR1 is SGHNT and CDR2 is YENEEA in the germline V gene. V was clipped by 3 bases and J by 1 base, with 6 bases between them. The CDR3 runs to 13 residues. The DNA for the CDR3 is TGTGCCAGCAGCTTGTCCGCCCAAGAGACCCAGTACTTC. It translates to CASSLSAQETQYF.

The chain combines TRBV5-1 with TRBJ2-7, with D perhaps TRBD2 (6 bases). Trimming stripped 0 bases from V and 1 base from J, with 17 bases between. The CDR3 runs to 17 residues. Germline CDR1 is SGHRS and CDR2 is YFSETQ. CDR3 nucleotide sequence: TGCGCCAGCAGCTTGGAGTGGTGGTTAGCGGATTCCTACGAGCAGTACTTC. Translation: CASSLEWWLADSYEQYF.

The rearrangement uses TRBV7-9 and TRBJ1-5, with D tentatively TRBD1 (6 bases). The ends were cut back, 5 bases at V and 0 bases at J, with 11 bases in the middle. Per the germline V gene, CDR1 is SEHNR and CDR2 is FQNEAQ (reference sequence). The CDR3 extends over 15 amino acids. The CDR3 sequence: CASSGGRGSNQPQHF. The CDR3 DNA reads TGTGCCAGCAGCGGTGGCAGGGGTAGCAATCAGCCCCAGCATTTT.

Concerning this clone itself: The junction and the germline gene differ at one end; a read error may be behind it. J is TRBJ2-3 and V is TRBV7-7; D is possibly TRBD2 (5 bases). The CDR3 sequence is 14 residues long. Germline CDR1 is SSHAT and CDR2 is FNYEAQ (reference sequence). The CDR3 region is CASSLDSGSDTQYF. The CDR3 DNA is TGTGCTAGCAGCTTGGACTCCGGGTCAGATACGCAGTATTTT.

This chain joins TRBV7-2 and TRBJ1-3; D possibly corresponds to TRBD1 (6 bases). The germline V and J ends were trimmed by 6 bases and 2 bases, with 11 bases remaining between them. CDR3 size: 14 residues. Germline CDR1 and CDR2: SGHTA and FQGNSA. The CDR3 DNA sequence: TGTGCCAGCAGTCAGGGGCAGACTGGAAACACCATATATTTT. It yields the protein CASSQGQTGNTIYF. The whole variable domain, remainder taken from reference TRBV7-2 and TRBJ1-3, is GAGVSQSPSNKVTEKGKDVELRCDPISGHTALYWYRQSLGQGLEFLIYFQGNSAPDKSGLPSDRFSAERTGGSVSTLTIQRTQQEDSAVYLCASSQGQTGNTIYFGEGSWLTVV.

V usage is TRBV5-8 and J usage is TRBJ2-7; TRBD1 agrees at 7 bases. V gave up 4 bases and J gave up 2 bases; unmatched junction bases: 9. Germline V gene sequence: CDR1 SGHTS, CDR2 YDEGEE. The CDR3 has 15 amino acids. Here the CDR3 DNA reads TGTGCCAGCAGCCCTCGGACAGGATTCGCCTACGAGCAGTACTTC. Its translation is CASSPRTGFAYEQYF. Full variable domain (remainder filled in from reference TRBV5-8 and TRBJ2-7): EAGVTQSPTHLIKTRGQQATLRCSPISGHTSVYWYQQALGLGLQFLLWYDEGEERNRGNFPPRFSGRQFPNYSSELNVNALELEDSALYLCASSPRTGFAYEQYFGPGTRLTVT.

V is TRBV11-2 and J is TRBJ2-7; TRBD2 matches at 7 bases. The CDR3 spans 13 residues. CDR1 is SGHAT and CDR2 is FQNNGV in the germline V gene. The trim removed 8 bases at V and 3 bases at J, leaving 7 bases unmatched. The chain's CDR3 is CASSRGLNYEQYF. In nucleotides, the CDR3 is TGTGCCAGCTCCCGGGGACTAAACTACGAGCAGTACTTC. The variable domain in full, with the rest retrieved from reference TRBV11-2 and TRBJ2-7, is EAGVAQSPRYKIIEKRQSVAFWCNPISGHATLYWYQQILGQGPKLLIQFQNNGVVDDSQLPKDRFSAERLKGVDSTLKIQPAKLEDSAVYLCASSRGLNYEQYFGPGTRLTVT.

This clone has only one observation. The chain has TRBV28 and TRBJ1-1, with a possible D match to TRBD1 (6 bases). There are 14 residues in the CDR3. Per the germline V gene, CDR1 is MDHEN and CDR2 is SYDVKM. Trimming took 4 bases from V and 1 from J, leaving 10 bases between them. The CDR3 DNA is TGTGCCAGCAGTTCCTCGGGACAGAACACTGAAGCTTTCTTT. Protein product: CASSSSGQNTEAFF.

The chain uses TRBV28 and TRBJ1-1; D is unclear. Germline V gives CDR1 MDHEN, CDR2 SYDVKM. The ends were cut back, 3 bases at V and 3 bases at J, with 11 bases in the middle. This CDR3 has 14 amino acids. The CDR3 is CASSLGRFDTEAFF. In DNA, the CDR3 is TGTGCCAGCAGTTTGGGGAGATTCGACACTGAAGCTTTCTTT.

The V gene is TRBV28, the J gene TRBJ2-1; 13 bases are a match to TRBD2. The junction had 5 bases not matched to a gene; V was cut back by 2 bases and J by 10 bases. The germline CDR1 and CDR2 sequences are MDHEN and SYDVKM. The CDR3 is 15 amino acids. As DNA, the CDR3 is TGTGCCAGCAGTTTAAGACTAGCGGGAGGTGGCGAGCAGTTCTTC. The encoded protein is CASSLRLAGGGEQFF.

V is TRBV5-1 and J is TRBJ1-2, with TRBD1 matching 9 bases. V dropped 4 bases and J dropped 8; count of bases not matched to a gene: 15. Germline V CDR1 and CDR2: SGHRS, YFSETQ. The CDR3 is 16 residues long. DNA of the CDR3: TGCGCCAGCAGCCAAACTATGCCACAGGGGGCTGGAGGCTACACCTTC. Its protein is CASSQTMPQGAGGYTF.

This clone was detected a few times. The rearrangement links TRBV11-2 to TRBJ2-5; a possible D gene is TRBD2 (6 bases). The V gene's germline CDR1 is SGHAT and CDR2 FQNNGV. The length of the CDR3 is 15 residues. With 2 bases removed from V and 5 bases from J, the gap between germline ends came to 15 bases. CDR3 sequence (DNA): TGTGCCAGCAGCTTAACGGCTAGCGCTAGGGAGACCCAGTACTTC. Amino acids: CASSLTASARETQYF.

The gene calls are TRBV4-2 and TRBJ2-7; D is unresolved. The CDR3 consists of 11 residues. Germline V lookup: CDR1 LGHNA, CDR2 YNFKEQ. V lost 0 bases to trimming and J lost 5 bases, with 2 bases between them. The CDR3 DNA reads TGTGCCAGCAGCCAAGATCACGAGCAGTACTTC. It yields the protein CASSQDHEQYF.

The genes are TRBV6-1 and TRBJ1-1; the D gene is possibly TRBD1 (5 bases). This CDR3 region has 14 residues. V dropped 2 bases and J dropped 1 base, with 8 bases sitting between them. Looked up from germline, CDR1 is MNHNS and CDR2 is SASEGT. This CDR3 is CASSEFGQNTEAFF. DNA of the CDR3: TGTGCCAGCAGTGAATTTGGACAGAACACTGAAGCTTTCTTT.

This rearrangement joins TRBV7-2 to TRBJ2-5; D not certain. V lost 5 bases and J 5 bases, leaving 6 bases between the germline ends. This CDR3 spans 11 amino acids. Per the germline V gene, CDR1 is SGHTA and CDR2 is FQGNSA. The DNA of the CDR3 is TGTGCCAGCAGCCAAGCCGAGACCCAGTACTTC. As protein: CASSQAETQYF.

J is TRBJ2-5 and V is TRBV5-1, with a possible D match to TRBD2 (5 bases). V was cut by 0 bases and J by 1 base, with 16 bases left in between. Germline CDR1 and CDR2: SGHRS and YFSETQ. The CDR3 sequence is 17 residues long. The CDR3 is CASSLVAGVGAQETQYF. CDR3 bases: TGCGCCAGCAGCTTGGTAGCCGGGGTGGGAGCCCAAGAGACCCAGTACTTC. Filled out from reference TRBV5-1 and TRBJ2-5, the complete variable domain reads KAGVTQTPRYLIKTRGQQVTLSCSPISGHRSVSWYQQTPGQGLQFLFEYFSETQRNKGNFPGRFSGRQFSNSRSEMNVSTLELGDSALYLCASSLVAGVGAQETQYFGPGTRLLVL.

The table lists this clone with a few counts. The V and J genes are TRBV4-1 and TRBJ2-1; TRBD2 aligns across 11 bases. The CDR3 runs to 18 residues. In germline, CDR1 is MGHRA, CDR2 YSYEKL. The J segment lost 8 bases and the V segment lost 4 bases, leaving 16 bases of the junction unmatched. The CDR3 DNA is TGCGCCAGCAGCCGAGCAATAGCGGGAGGGCCAATATCCCATGAGCAGTTCTTC. Translation: CASSRAIAGGPISHEQFF.

J is TRBJ2-5 and V is TRBV6-1; 7 bases line up with TRBD1. Germline V CDR1 and CDR2: MNHNS, SASEGT. The trim removed 9 bases at V and 4 bases at J, leaving 5 bases unmatched. The CDR3 is 12 residues long. DNA for the CDR3: TGTGCCAGTTCCCAGGGGGTAGAGACCCAGTACTTC. This codes for CASSQGVETQYF.

The J gene is TRBJ1-5, the V gene TRBV28; D unclear. Germline V lookup: CDR1 MDHEN, CDR2 SYDVKM. This CDR3 comprises 15 residues. Trimming cost V 4 bases and J 4 bases, with 14 bases left between them. The CDR3 coding sequence is TGTGCCAGCAGTTCAGGACCCCGGCGGAATCAGCCCCAGCATTTT. It yields the protein CASSSGPRRNQPQHF.

V gene TRBV27 combines with J gene TRBJ2-1, with D perhaps matching TRBD2 (5 bases). Trimming took off 10 bases at V and 12 bases at J, with 16 bases between the two ends. Germline V CDR1 and CDR2: MNHEY, SMNVEV (reference sequence). This CDR3 is built from 11 residues. This CDR3 is CANPEGRGQFF. DNA for the CDR3: TGTGCCAACCCCGAAGGGAGAGGGCAGTTCTTC.

This chain uses TRBV10-1 with TRBJ2-7; 9 nucleotides align to TRBD2. From germline, CDR1 is WNHNN and CDR2 SYGVQD (reference sequence). The CDR3 runs 14 residues. Trimming cost V 8 bases and J 2 bases; bases outside gene matches: 7. The CDR3 loop reads CASGPSGKPYEQYF. DNA for the CDR3: TGCGCCAGCGGCCCTAGCGGGAAACCCTACGAGCAGTACTTC.

The chain links TRBV2 to TRBJ2-3, with 9 bases that match TRBD2. The CDR3 length is 16 residues. Looked up from germline, CDR1 is SNHLY and CDR2 is FYNNEI. The V segment lost 6 bases and the J segment 1 base; nucleotides outside the gene matches: 8. CDR3 DNA: TGTGCCAGCAGAAGGCGGGAGGGCCGGGGCACAGATACGCAGTATTTT. Amino acids: CASRRREGRGTDTQYF. Combining the CDR3 with reference TRBV2 and TRBJ2-3 gives the whole variable domain EPEVTQTPSHQVTQMGQEVILRCVPISNHLYFYWYRQILGQKVEFLVSFYNNEISEKSEIFDDQFSVERPDGSNFTLKIRSTKLEDSAMYFCASRRREGRGTDTQYFGPGTRLTVL.

The rearrangement joins TRBV29-1 to TRBJ1-1; D is undetermined. The CDR3 has 11 residues. V was shortened by 3 bases and J by 11 bases, with 13 bases between the two germline ends. CDR1 is SQVTM and CDR2 is ANQGSEA in the germline V gene. CDR3 region: CSVERHPEAFF. CDR3 coding DNA: TGCAGCGTTGAGAGGCATCCCGAGGCTTTCTTT.

This clone appeared a few times. The chain links TRBV14 to TRBJ2-2; the D gene is possibly TRBD2 (6 bases). The V gene's germline CDR1 is SGHDN and CDR2 FVKESK. V lost 2 bases, J lost 1 base, and 14 bases lay in between. The CDR3 runs to 17 residues. In DNA form, the CDR3 reads TGTGCCAGCAGCCAATCAAGGCGGGGTCTGAACACCGGGGAGCTGTTTTTT. Its translation: CASSQSRRGLNTGELFF.